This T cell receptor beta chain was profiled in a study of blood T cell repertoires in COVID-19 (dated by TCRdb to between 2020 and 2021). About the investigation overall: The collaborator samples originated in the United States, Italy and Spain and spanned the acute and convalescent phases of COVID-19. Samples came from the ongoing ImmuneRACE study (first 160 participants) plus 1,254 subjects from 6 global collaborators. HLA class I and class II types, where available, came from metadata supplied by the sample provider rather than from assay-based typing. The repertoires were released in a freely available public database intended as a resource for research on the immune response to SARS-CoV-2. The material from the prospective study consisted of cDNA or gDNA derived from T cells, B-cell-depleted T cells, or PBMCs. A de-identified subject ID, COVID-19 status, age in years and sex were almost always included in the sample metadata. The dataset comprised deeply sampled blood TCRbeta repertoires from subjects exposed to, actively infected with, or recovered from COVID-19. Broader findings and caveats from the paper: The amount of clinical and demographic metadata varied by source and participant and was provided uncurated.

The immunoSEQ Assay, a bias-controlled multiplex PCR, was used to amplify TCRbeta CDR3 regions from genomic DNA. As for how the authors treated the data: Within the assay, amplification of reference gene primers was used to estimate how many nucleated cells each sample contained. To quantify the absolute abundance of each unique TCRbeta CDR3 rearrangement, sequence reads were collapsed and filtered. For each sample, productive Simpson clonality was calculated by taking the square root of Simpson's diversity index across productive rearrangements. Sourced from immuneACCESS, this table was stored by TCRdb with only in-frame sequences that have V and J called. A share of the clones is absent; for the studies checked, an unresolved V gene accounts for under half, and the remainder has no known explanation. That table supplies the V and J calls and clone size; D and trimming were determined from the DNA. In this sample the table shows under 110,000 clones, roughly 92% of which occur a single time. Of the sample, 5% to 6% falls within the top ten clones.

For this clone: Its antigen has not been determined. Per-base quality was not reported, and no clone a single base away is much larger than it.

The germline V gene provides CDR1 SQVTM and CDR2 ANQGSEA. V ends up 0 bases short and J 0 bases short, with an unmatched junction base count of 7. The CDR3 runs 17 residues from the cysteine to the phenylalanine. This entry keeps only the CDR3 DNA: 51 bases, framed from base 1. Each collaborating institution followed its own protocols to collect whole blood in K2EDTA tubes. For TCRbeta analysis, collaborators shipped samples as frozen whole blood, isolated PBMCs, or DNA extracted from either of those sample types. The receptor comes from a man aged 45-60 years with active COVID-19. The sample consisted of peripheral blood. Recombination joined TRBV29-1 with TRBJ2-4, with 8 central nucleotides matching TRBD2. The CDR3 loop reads CSVEDRREGLAKNIQYF. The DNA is TGCAGCGTTGAAGATCGCCGGGAGGGCCTAGCCAAAAACATTCAGTACTTC.